The 26 T cell receptor beta chains listed next were all sequenced from one sample in a study of neurological immune-mediated disorders. One entry per CDR3 protein results from TCRdb running MiXCR on the 5' RACE reads. The table includes about 71,000 distinct CDR3 sequences, 3.4% detected once. Specimen: PBMCs. These receptors were collected from a man aged 40-55 years with multiple sclerosis.

This clonotype was seen repeatedly, ten times or more. A much more abundant neighbour one base away suggests this may be a read error. The V and J genes are TRBV24-1 and TRBJ2-1; tentative D call: TRBD2 (5 bases). The CDR3 totals 13 residues. In germline, CDR1 is KGHDR, CDR2 SFDVKD. Trimming left V 1 base short and J 12 bases short, with 12 bases between. Here the CDR3 reads CATSDFDGEGQFF. CDR3 sequence (DNA): TGTGCCACCAGTGATTTTGACGGGGAAGGGCAGTTCTTC.

This clonotype was seen repeatedly, ten times or more. This chain links TRBV6-5 with TRBJ2-6; 7 positions agree with TRBD2. There are 17 residues in the CDR3. The junction had 7 bases not matched to a gene; V was cut back by 2 bases and J by 3 bases. Looked up from germline, CDR1 is MNHEY and CDR2 is SVGAGI. The CDR3 loop is CASSYEGGFGGANVLTF. In DNA form, the CDR3 reads TGTGCCAGCAGTTACGAGGGAGGGTTCGGTGGGGCCAACGTCCTGACTTTC.

By share, this clonotype ranks as medium-sized. CDR3 sequence reads: CSARVGTNLSGYTF. Written as DNA, the CDR3 is TGCAGTGCTAGAGTGGGAACCAACCTTTCTGGCTACACCTTC. The V gene is TRBV20-1, the J gene TRBJ1-2; D uncertain. The V gene lost 1 base and the J gene lost 7 bases, with 16 bases spanning the gap. The CDR3 covers 14 residues. Germline V gene sequence: CDR1 DFQATT, CDR2 SNEGSKA (reference sequence).

This clonotype appeared many times. This chain joins TRBV20-1 and TRBJ2-3, with D uncertain. Germline values: CDR1 DFQATT, CDR2 SNEGSKA (reference sequence). V was cut by 7 bases and J by 2 bases, with 10 bases left in between. The CDR3 is 12 residues long. CDR3 amino acids: CSVPAVTDTQYF. In DNA form, the CDR3 reads TGCAGTGTCCCGGCGGTCACAGATACGCAGTATTTT.

This clonotype was found many times. This chain joins TRBV3-1 and TRBJ1-1, with D maybe TRBD1 (5 bases). The CDR3 runs 14 residues. Germline lookup yields CDR1 LGHDT and CDR2 YNNKEL (reference sequence). Trimming shortened V by 4 bases and J by 6 bases, and 15 bases separated the two germline ends. CDR3 bases: TGTGCCAGCAGCCTGAACGCCGGGACCCCTGAAGCTTTCTTT. It is translated as CASSLNAGTPEAFF.

This clonotype was counted ten times or more. The chain joins TRBV9 to TRBJ2-3; D not certain. The CDR3 runs to 11 residues. CDR1 and CDR2 from the germline V gene are SGDLS and YYNGEE. The V gene lost 5 bases and the J gene lost 5 bases, with 6 bases spanning the gap. The CDR3: CASRAGDTQYF. The CDR3 DNA sequence: TGTGCCAGCAGAGCTGGAGATACGCAGTATTTT.

This clonotype came up many times. This chain connects TRBV7-9 to TRBJ2-7; D gene uncertain. The V gene's germline CDR1 is SEHNR and CDR2 FQNEAQ (reference sequence). Trimming pared 1 base from V and 6 bases from J, leaving 10 bases between. The CDR3 totals 13 residues. In DNA, the CDR3 is TGTGCCAGCAGCTTAGGACACCTTGTCGAGCAGTACTTC. It yields the protein CASSLGHLVEQYF.

Many counts were recorded for this clonotype. The V and J genes are TRBV20-1 and TRBJ2-1; a weak D match, TRBD2 (6 bases). Germline CDR1 DFQATT, CDR2 SNEGSKA (reference sequence). V dropped 3 bases and J dropped 0 bases, with 15 bases sitting between them. The CDR3 runs to 16 residues. The CDR3, as DNA: TGCAGTGCTAGCGACCCTCTAGCGCCCTCCTACAATGAGCAGTTCTTC. Translating gives CSASDPLAPSYNEQFF.

At least ten counts were recorded for this clonotype. The chain recombines TRBV3-1 with TRBJ2-5, with TRBD1 matching 7 bases. V lost 5 bases and J lost 2; bases outside the gene matches: 5. Germline-derived CDR1 and CDR2 are LGHDT and YNNKEL (reference sequence). The length of the CDR3 is 14 residues. In DNA, the CDR3 is TGTGCCAGCAGCTTACCCAGGGGGCAAGAGACCCAGTACTTC. Protein: CASSLPRGQETQYF.

Ten or more counts support this clonotype. The chain joins TRBV7-2 to TRBJ2-4, with D maybe TRBD2 (6 bases). Trimming pared 6 bases from V and 0 bases from J, leaving 12 bases between. Germline V gives CDR1 SGHTA, CDR2 FQGNSA. CDR3 length: 15 amino acids. CDR3 bases: TGTGCCAGCAGTTGGGGAGGACTAGCCAAAAACATTCAGTACTTC. It translates to CASSWGGLAKNIQYF.

Comment on this clonotype: This may stem from a read error, because a much larger clone lies one nucleotide away. This chain joins TRBV20-1 and TRBJ2-7; weak D call: TRBD2 (5 bases). The V gene lost 6 bases and the J gene lost 4 bases, with 22 bases spanning the gap. The germline V gene encodes CDR1 DFQATT and CDR2 SNEGSKA (reference sequence). This CDR3 is built from 15 residues. CDR3 loop: CSAVQPGKAPYEQYF. CDR3 bases: TGCAGTGCGGTACAACCGGGAAAGGCCCCATACGAGCAGTACTTC.

V is TRBV27 and J is TRBJ1-2; no clear D gene. The CDR3 has 14 amino acids. Looked up from germline, CDR1 is MNHEY and CDR2 is SMNVEV (reference sequence). Trimming removed 2 bases at V and 2 bases at J, with 9 bases between. As DNA, the CDR3 is TGTGCCAGCAGTTTAGGAGCAGTCAACTATGGCTACACCTTC. It yields the protein CASSLGAVNYGYTF.

The table lists this clonotype with many counts. The chain couples TRBV10-3 to TRBJ2-5; D might be TRBD1 or TRBD2, each matching 5 bases. Per the germline V gene, CDR1 is ENHRY and CDR2 is SYGVKD. V was trimmed by 10 bases and J by 7 bases, leaving 13 bases between them. The CDR3 sequence is 11 residues long. CDR3 region: CATRDEGTQYF. The CDR3 nucleotides read TGTGCCACCCGGGACGAGGGGACCCAGTACTTC.

This clonotype was detected many times. The rearrangement links TRBV9 to TRBJ2-7, with D perhaps matching TRBD2 (6 bases). The ends were cut back, 7 bases at V and 5 bases at J, with 13 bases in the middle. The CDR3 is 12 amino acids. Germline CDR1 SGDLS, CDR2 YYNGEE. This chain's CDR3 is CASGGKYNEQYF. The CDR3 DNA is TGTGCCAGCGGAGGGAAATACAACGAGCAGTACTTC.

This clonotype came up many times. The rearrangement joins TRBV20-1 to TRBJ1-1; D is uncertain. Trimming cost V 2 bases and J 5 bases, with 3 bases left between them. This CDR3 is built from 10 residues. Germline values: CDR1 DFQATT, CDR2 SNEGSKA (reference sequence). The CDR3 sequence: CSARSTEAFF. The CDR3 region has the DNA TGCAGTGCTAGAAGTACTGAAGCTTTCTTT.

At least ten counts were recorded for this clonotype. This sequence joins TRBV5-1 and TRBJ1-4; D is ambiguous. Trimming took 4 bases from V and 4 from J, leaving 17 bases between them. The germline gives CDR1 SGHRS, CDR2 YFSETQ. This CDR3 spans 16 amino acids. The CDR3 DNA reads TGCGCCAGCAGCCCTACGGAAGGAGGGCTTAATGAAAAACTGTTTTTT. This sequence encodes CASSPTEGGLNEKLFF.

There are many counts of this clonotype. V gene TRBV3-1 combines with J gene TRBJ1-1; D perhaps matches TRBD1 (6 bases). Per germline, CDR1 LGHDT and CDR2 YNNKEL (reference sequence). There are 14 residues in the CDR3. Trimming took 8 bases from V and 1 from J, leaving 14 bases between them. The CDR3 here is CASAWGGRNTEAFF. DNA for the CDR3: TGTGCCAGCGCCTGGGGGGGCAGGAACACTGAAGCTTTCTTT.

In this sample, this clonotype turned up many times. The chain uses TRBV5-1 and TRBJ1-1; maybe TRBD1 (5 bases). The germline gives CDR1 SGHRS, CDR2 YFSETQ. This CDR3 contains 13 residues. Trimming cost V 0 bases and J 9 bases, with 12 bases left between them. This CDR3 reads CASSLGGEAQAFF. CDR3 coding DNA: TGCGCCAGCAGCTTGGGGGGGGAGGCCCAAGCTTTCTTT.

As concerns this clonotype: One end of the junction does not line up with germline, which may come from a read error. J is TRBJ1-3 and V is TRBV7-9; the D gene is possibly TRBD1 (5 bases). Germline V CDR1 and CDR2: SEHNR, FQNEAQ (reference sequence). The CDR3 sequence is 17 residues long. The CDR3 DNA reads TGTGCCAGCAGCTTACCCAGGGACGCCGCCTCTGGAAAAACCATATATTTT. Residues: CASSLPRDAASGKTIYF.

As regards this clonotype: A much more abundant neighbour one base away suggests this may be a read error. The V and J genes are TRBV5-1 and TRBJ1-1; TRBD1 is a possible D gene (6 bases). The CDR3 spans 16 residues. Germline V gene data show CDR1 as SGHRS and CDR2 as YFSETQ. CDR3 DNA: TGCGCCAGCAGCCTCGGACAGACTACCATGAACAATGAAGCTTTCTTT. It codes for CASSLGQTTMNNEAFF.

This clonotype was seen repeatedly, ten times or more. This chain joins TRBV30 and TRBJ1-5, with a tentative D call TRBD1 (6 bases). Looked up from germline, CDR1 is GTSNPN and CDR2 is SVGIG (reference sequence). Between the trimmed V and J ends, which lost 1 base and 7 bases, there was a span of 11 bases. This CDR3 region has 13 residues. The CDR3 sequence: CAWSEDRLQPQHF. CDR3 DNA sequence: TGTGCCTGGAGTGAGGACAGACTCCAGCCCCAGCATTTT.

This clonotype was found many times. J is TRBJ2-2 and V is TRBV4-1; 13 bases align to TRBD2. V shed 3 bases and J 6 bases; nucleotides not matched to a gene: 4. Per germline, CDR1 MGHRA and CDR2 YSYEKL. CDR3 length: 16 amino acids. CDR3 sequence (DNA): TGCGCCAGCAGCCAGGAACTAGCGGGAGGGTCCGGGGAGCTGTTTTTT. The encoded protein is CASSQELAGGSGELFF.

The table lists this clonotype with many counts. V is TRBV5-1 and J is TRBJ2-2, with unresolved D. This CDR3 comprises 16 residues. Per germline, CDR1 SGHRS and CDR2 YFSETQ. V shed 0 bases and J shed 4 bases, with 13 bases lying between them. CDR3 nucleotides: TGCGCCAGCAGCTTGGTGGCAGTCTCGAGCACCGGGGAGCTGTTTTTT. Its translation is CASSLVAVSSTGELFF.

This clonotype was detected many times. The rearrangement links TRBV5-1 to TRBJ2-1, with D perhaps matching TRBD1 (6 bases). This CDR3 contains 13 residues. The germline gives CDR1 SGHRS, CDR2 YFSETQ. V lost 4 bases and J lost 7, with 12 bases in between. The CDR3 region is CASSAGDGNEQFF. CDR3 bases: TGCGCCAGCAGCGCAGGGGACGGAAATGAGCAGTTCTTC.

There are many counts of this clonotype. V usage is TRBV5-6 and J usage is TRBJ2-7; D is ambiguous. The CDR3 spans 15 residues. Germline loops: CDR1 SGHDT, CDR2 YYEEEE. Trimming took off 0 bases at V and 0 bases at J, with 10 bases between the two ends. CDR3 sequence (DNA): TGTGCCAGCAGCTTGGGGTCGGGCCGCTCCTACGAGCAGTACTTC. Protein product: CASSLGSGRSYEQYF.

There are many counts of this clonotype. CDR3 nucleotide sequence: TGCGCCAGCAGCTTGGCCCCGGGACAGGGTTCTGAAGCTTTCTTT. This sequence encodes CASSLAPGQGSEAFF. The rearrangement joins TRBV5-1 to TRBJ1-1, with 9 bases matching TRBD1. Germline V gene lookup returns CDR1 SGHRS and CDR2 YFSETQ. V shed 0 bases and J 6 bases; nucleotides not matched to a gene: 6. CDR3 length equals 15 residues.